The rows below give T cell receptor beta chains drawn from one sample of a study of beta chain features in type 1 diabetes. Sequenced by immunoSEQ multiplex PCR; TCRdb stores in-frame clones only, minus some. The sample lists about 140,000 clones, 6.9% occurring once. Sequencing was performed on central memory CD4+ T cells from blood. The receptors stem from a woman aged 30 to 39 in good health. Each CDR3 is given with its conserved first and last residue. The D gene is left open where the match is weak.

J: TRBJ1-5; D: TRBD1; V: TRBV19; CDR3: CASSIIDRGDQPQHF
J: TRBJ2-1; D: TRBD2; V: TRBV11-1; CDR3: CASSVTGTSGPSSYNEQFF
J: TRBJ2-7; D: NA; V: TRBV9; CDR3: CASSATQGGGTGPTEQYF
J: TRBJ2-2; D: NA; V: TRBV5-1; CDR3: CASSLASPRDGELFF
J: TRBJ1-5; D: NA; V: TRBV9; CDR3: CASSVEGHNQPQHF
J: TRBJ2-5; D: TRBD2; V: TRBV9; CDR3: CASSVTSGETQYF
J: TRBJ2-5; D: TRBD1; V: TRBV30; CDR3: CAGDRDFQETQYF
J: TRBJ1-3; D: NA; V: TRBV6-5; CDR3: CASSFKSAGNTIYF
J: TRBJ2-1; D: TRBD2; V: TRBV10-3; CDR3: CAISDSAGGPYEQFF
J: TRBJ2-2; D: TRBD1; V: TRBV4-2; CDR3: CASSQDFGRTGGELFF
J: TRBJ1-4; D: TRBD1; V: TRBV4-3; CDR3: CASSLGTADEKLFF
J: TRBJ1-2; D: TRBD1; V: TRBV18; CDR3: CASSTGTDYGYTF
J: TRBJ2-7; D: TRBD1; V: TRBV5-1; CDR3: CASRQGQGSYEQYF
J: NA; D: TRBD2; V: TRBV6-5; CDR3: CASSYASGDYEQYF
J: TRBJ2-3; D: TRBD2; V: TRBV4-3; CDR3: CASSQGRLAGTDTQYF
J: TRBJ2-1; D: NA; V: TRBV14; CDR3: CASSQFTGYNEQFF
J: TRBJ2-7; D: TRBD1; V: TRBV7-9; CDR3: CASSPSDRGSSYEQYF
J: TRBJ1-1; D: NA; V: TRBV7-2; CDR3: CASSLSDRGTEAFF
J: TRBJ1-2; D: NA; V: TRBV7-6; CDR3: CASSLAGNYGYTF
J: TRBJ2-5; D: TRBD1; V: TRBV11-2; CDR3: CASSPRTGAGIETQYF
J: TRBJ2-7; D: TRBD2; V: TRBV4-2; CDR3: CASSQATSGNYEQYF
J: TRBJ2-5; D: TRBD2; V: TRBV7-2; CDR3: CASSSSGRRETQYF
J: TRBJ2-5; D: TRBD2; V: TRBV9; CDR3: CASSVVPTSAETQYF
J: TRBJ2-7; D: TRBD2; V: TRBV15; CDR3: CATSRDTSASSYEQYF
J: TRBJ2-1; D: TRBD2; V: TRBV9; CDR3: CASSGAGVPYNEQFF
J: TRBJ2-7; D: TRBD2; V: TRBV6-6; CDR3: CASSQLAGASYEQYF
J: TRBJ2-1; D: NA; V: TRBV11-1; CDR3: CASSYVLFGEQFF
J: TRBJ2-5; D: TRBD2; V: TRBV19; CDR3: CASSLSGTSGKTQYF
J: TRBJ2-3; D: TRBD2; V: TRBV11-3; CDR3: CASSLGVTSGSTDTQYF
J: TRBJ2-5; D: NA; V: TRBV6-5; CDR3: CASSYSRMETQYF
J: TRBJ2-3; D: NA; V: TRBV15; CDR3: CATSRGAGKGTDTQYF
J: TRBJ2-3; D: TRBD2; V: TRBV14; CDR3: CASSQDGTSGTRDTQYF
J: TRBJ2-3; D: NA; V: TRBV7-2; CDR3: CASSEGSDTQYF
J: TRBJ2-7; D: NA; V: TRBV7-2; CDR3: CASSLEGAFKYF
J: TRBJ2-6; D: TRBD1; V: TRBV4-3; CDR3: CASSQERLGQISGANVLTF
J: TRBJ1-1; D: TRBD1; V: TRBV28; CDR3: CASLEVQGGSNTEAFF
J: TRBJ1-4; D: TRBD1; V: TRBV5-1; CDR3: CASSQSAGTGAEKLFF
J: TRBJ2-6; D: TRBD1; V: TRBV19; CDR3: CASSTSTGWANVLTF
J: TRBJ2-1; D: TRBD2; V: TRBV6-1; CDR3: CASSTSGTGVNEQFF
J: TRBJ2-5; D: TRBD2; V: TRBV5-4; CDR3: CASSGTLAGRETQYF
J: TRBJ2-1; D: TRBD2; V: TRBV12-5; CDR3: CASGLGQRGNEQFF
J: TRBJ2-1; D: TRBD2; V: TRBV7-9; CDR3: CASSLGLAENEQFF
J: TRBJ2-1; D: NA; V: TRBV6-6; CDR3: CASTHSSNEQFF
J: TRBJ2-5; D: NA; V: TRBV5-6; CDR3: CASSSPPGDETQYF
J: TRBJ2-3; D: TRBD1; V: TRBV2; CDR3: CASELGQGPDTQYF
J: TRBJ2-1; D: NA; V: TRBV7-7; CDR3: CASSQGQHNEQFF
J: TRBJ1-4; D: NA; V: TRBV14; CDR3: CASSHSNEKLFF
J: TRBJ2-1; D: TRBD2; V: TRBV4-3; CDR3: CASSQEGLGGPEQFF
J: TRBJ2-7; D: TRBD2; V: TRBV29-1; CDR3: CSVTSGGSYEQYF
J: TRBJ2-7; D: NA; V: TRBV10-2; CDR3: CASSVVARGVGEQYF
J: TRBJ2-6; D: NA; V: TRBV28; CDR3: CASSLFGRSHSGANVLTF